This TCR beta chain originates from a study of blood T cell repertoires in COVID-19. Looking at the study overall: Acute and convalescent COVID-19 samples came from the United States, Italy and Spain.

TCRdb keeps only in-frame clones here, not all; method: immunoSEQ multiplex PCR. The data show approximately 670,000 clones, more than 80% seen once. The CDR3 extends over 16 amino acids. V lost 0 bases to trimming and J lost 4 bases; unmatched junction nucleotides: 9. Germline loops: CDR1 LGHNA, CDR2 YSLEER. Source material: peripheral blood. The TCR was taken from a young woman with acute or convalescent COVID-19. The V gene is TRBV4-3, the J gene TRBJ2-7; TRBD2 matches 7 bases. CDR3 sequence: CASSQDGSRGLYEQYF. The CDR3, as DNA: TGCGCCAGCAGCCAAGATGGTTCTAGGGGACTATACGAGCAGTACTTC.